The entry that follows covers one T cell receptor beta chain sequence. The data were obtained in a study of blood T cell repertoires in COVID-19. Methods used by the authors: Nucleated cell number was recorded as an estimate derived from reference gene primer amplification. The protocol was immunoSEQ multiplex PCR, while the TCRdb copy is restricted to in-frame clones and leaves out a portion. V and J calls and clone size follow that table, whereas D and trimming were derived from the DNA. The table lists about 190,000 clones, roughly 80% of them singletons. This clonotype originated in a man aged 60 to 75 with acute or convalescent COVID-19. The specimen was peripheral blood.

For the CDR3, the DNA is TGTGCCAGCAGTTTCAACGACAGGCAACAGCCCCAGCATTTT. This gives the protein CASSFNDRQQPQHF. The genes are TRBV28 and TRBJ1-5; tentative D call: TRBD1 (6 bases). V lost 3 bases and J 7 bases, leaving 13 bases between the germline ends. Germline CDR1 and CDR2: MDHEN and SYDVKM. The CDR3 loop spans 14 amino acids. Drawing the rest from reference TRBV28 and TRBJ1-5, the complete variable domain is DVKVTQSSRYLVKRTGEKVFLECVQDMDHENMFWYRQDPGLGLRLIYFSYDVKMKEKGDIPEGYSVSREKKERFSLILESASTNQTSMYLCASSFNDRQQPQHFGDGTRLSIL.